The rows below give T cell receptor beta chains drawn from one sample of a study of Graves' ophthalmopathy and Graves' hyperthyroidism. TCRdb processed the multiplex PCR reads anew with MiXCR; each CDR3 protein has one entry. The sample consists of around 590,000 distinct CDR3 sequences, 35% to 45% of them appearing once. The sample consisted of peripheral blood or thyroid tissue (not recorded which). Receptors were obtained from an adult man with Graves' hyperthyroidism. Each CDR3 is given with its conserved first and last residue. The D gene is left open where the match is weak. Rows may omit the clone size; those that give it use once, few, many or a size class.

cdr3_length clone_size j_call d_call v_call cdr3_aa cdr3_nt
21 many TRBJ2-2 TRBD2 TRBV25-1 CASSEWKIAGRNPEDTGELFF TGTGCCAGCAGTGAATGGAAGATAGCGGGACGCAACCCCGAAGACACCGGGGAGCTGTTTTTT
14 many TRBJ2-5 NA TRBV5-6 CASSFVRRQETQYF TGTGCCAGCAGCTTTGTCAGGAGACAAGAGACCCAGTACTTC
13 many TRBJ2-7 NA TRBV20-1 CSALGQRVYEQYF TGCAGTGCGCTGGGGCAACGCGTCTACGAGCAGTACTTC
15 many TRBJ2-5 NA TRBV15 CATSRDRGVQETQYF TGTGCCACCAGCAGAGATCGGGGCGTTCAAGAGACCCAGTACTTC
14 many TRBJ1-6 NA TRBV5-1 CASSLEGRRSPLHF TGCGCCAGCAGCTTGGAGGGCAGGCGCTCACCCCTCCACTTT
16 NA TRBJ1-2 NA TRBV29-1 CSVHPGLSSTNYGYTF TGCAGCGTTCATCCGGGTCTTTCTTCCACTAACTATGGCTACACCTTC
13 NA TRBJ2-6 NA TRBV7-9 CASSLAGGGIRTF TGTGCCAGCAGCTTAGCGGGCGGGGGCATCCGGACTTTC
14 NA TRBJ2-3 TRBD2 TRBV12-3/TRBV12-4 CASSLAAGADTQYF TGTGCCAGCAGTCTAGCTGCGGGAGCAGATACGCAGTATTTT
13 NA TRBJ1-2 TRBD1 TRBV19 CASSTAGGNGYTF TGTGCCAGTAGTACGGCAGGGGGCAATGGCTACACCTTC
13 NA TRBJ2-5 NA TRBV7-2 CAGSFEGLGTQYF TGTGCCGGCAGCTTCGAGGGGCTCGGGACCCAGTACTTC
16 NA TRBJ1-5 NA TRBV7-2 CASSPLLTGGNQPQHF TGTGCCAGCAGCCCACTCCTGACAGGCGGCAATCAGCCCCAGCATTTT
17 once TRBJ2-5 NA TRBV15 CATSRDPQGRAWETQYF TGTGCCACCAGCAGAGACCCACAGGGGAGGGCCTGGGAGACCCAGTACTTC
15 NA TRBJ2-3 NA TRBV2 CARARDQPPQITQYF TGTGCCAGAGCCCGGGACCAACCCCCGCAGATTACGCAGTATTTT
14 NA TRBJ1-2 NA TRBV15 CATSRGETAAGYTF TGTGCCACCAGCAGAGGGGAGACAGCGGCTGGCTACACCTTC
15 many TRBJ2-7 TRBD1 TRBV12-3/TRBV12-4 CASSPTQGVTYEQYF TGTGCCAGCAGTCCGACTCAGGGGGTCACCTACGAGCAGTACTTC
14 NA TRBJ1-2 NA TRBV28 CASTAEGLGYGYTF TGTGCCAGCACTGCGGAGGGGTTAGGCTATGGCTACACCTTC
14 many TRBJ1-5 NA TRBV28 CASKSSYSNQPQHF TGTGCCAGCAAAAGCAGTTATAGCAATCAGCCCCAGCATTTT
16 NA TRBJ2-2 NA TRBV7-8 CASIGSGTDKYGELFF TGTGCCAGCATAGGAAGCGGGACAGACAAGTACGGGGAGCTGTTTTTT
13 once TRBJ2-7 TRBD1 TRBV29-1 CSVALLGTGEEYF TGCAGCGTTGCTTTACTGGGGACAGGGGAAGAGTACTTC
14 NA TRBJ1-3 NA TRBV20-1 CSASQANTGNTIYF TGCAGTGCCTCCCAGGCGAACACTGGAAACACCATATATTTT
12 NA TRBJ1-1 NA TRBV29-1 CSVDDRNTEAFF TGCAGCGTTGATGACAGGAACACTGAAGCTTTCTTT
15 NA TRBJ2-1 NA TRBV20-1 CSAREPRGGRDEQFF TGCAGTGCTAGAGAGCCTAGAGGGGGTAGGGATGAGCAGTTCTTC
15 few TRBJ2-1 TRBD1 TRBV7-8 CASSLATGVRNEQFF TGTGCCAGCAGCTTAGCGACAGGGGTGAGGAATGAGCAGTTCTTC
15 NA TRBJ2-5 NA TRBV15 CATSSQVTVQETQYF TGTGCCACCAGCAGCCAAGTTACGGTCCAAGAGACCCAGTACTTC
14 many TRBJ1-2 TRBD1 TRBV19 CASSPSGGGYGYTF TGTGCCAGTAGTCCCTCAGGGGGTGGATATGGCTACACCTTC
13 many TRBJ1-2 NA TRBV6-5 CASSEGRNYGYTF TGTGCCAGCAGCGAAGGGAGAAACTATGGCTACACCTTC
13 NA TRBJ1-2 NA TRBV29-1 CSVDLARAKGYTF TGCAGCGTTGACCTGGCCAGGGCCAAAGGCTACACCTTC
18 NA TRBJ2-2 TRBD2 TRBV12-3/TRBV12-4 CASSLAGLAGLVTGELFF TGTGCCAGCAGTTTAGCAGGACTAGCGGGATTGGTTACCGGGGAGCTGTTTTTT
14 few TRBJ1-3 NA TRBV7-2 CASSLQGSVDTIYF TGTGCCAGCAGCTTGCAGGGCTCTGTTGACACCATATATTTT
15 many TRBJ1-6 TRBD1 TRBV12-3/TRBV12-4 CASSEGQGANSPLHF TGTGCCAGCAGCGAGGGACAGGGGGCTAATTCACCCCTCCACTTT
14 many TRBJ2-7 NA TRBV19 CASSTIMSSYEQYF TGTGCCAGTAGTACCATCATGAGCTCCTACGAGCAGTACTTC